These 8 T cell receptor beta chains originate from one sample sequenced in a study of CD8 T cells in Susac syndrome (dated by TCRdb to about 2019). Receptor libraries were prepared by the immunoSEQ multiplex PCR assay. RNA was extracted with the RNeasy kit and roughly 0.45 to 1 ug was reverse transcribed using random hexamers. Using fastp at Q25 and MiXCR, TCRdb reprocessed the public reads and kept productive beta chains. Each entry is one CDR3 protein sequence, shown with its most common DNA and genes. The sample table records some 180,000 distinct CDR3 sequences; 85% to 95% of these occur just once. 0.085% to 0.1% of the sample belongs to the ten largest clones. The sequenced sample consisted of CD4+ T cells from PBMCs. The receptors come from a human donor with Susac syndrome.

The chain has TRBV28 and TRBJ2-7, with 8 bases matching TRBD1. Germline CDR1 and CDR2: MDHEN and SYDVKM. The CDR3 runs to 16 residues. With 6 bases clipped from V and 2 bases from J, the junction kept 12 bases outside the gene matches. The CDR3 DNA reads as TGTGCCAGCAGCTACTACTCCGGACAGGGCGCCTACGAGCAGTACTTC. Its translation: CASSYYSGQGAYEQYF.

The chain is built from TRBV28 and TRBJ2-5; D gene ambiguous. CDR3 length: 15 residues. V gave up 2 bases and J gave up 5 bases, with 15 bases separating them. The germline CDR1 and CDR2 sequences are MDHEN and SYDVKM. The CDR3 sequence: CASSLTWGSWETQYF. The CDR3 region has the DNA TGTGCCAGCAGTTTAACCTGGGGAAGCTGGGAGACCCAGTACTTC.

This clonotype was recorded only once. V gene TRBV25-1 combines with J gene TRBJ2-1, with D unclear. In germline, CDR1 is MGHDK, CDR2 SYGVNS. The V end was cut by 2 bases, the J end by 5 bases, with 4 bases between. The CDR3 is 12 amino acids. CDR3 protein: CASSEIDNEQFF. The CDR3, as DNA: TGTGCCAGCAGTGAAATAGACAATGAGCAGTTCTTC.

The chain is built from TRBV2 and TRBJ2-5; 10 bases are shared with TRBD2. Germline V lookup: CDR1 SNHLY, CDR2 FYNNEI. V was pared by 8 bases and J by 8 bases, with 8 bases of the junction left unmatched. The CDR3 extends over 13 amino acids. The chain's CDR3 is CASGGLAVGTQYF. As DNA, the CDR3 is TGTGCCAGCGGAGGACTAGCGGTAGGCACCCAGTACTTC.

V gene TRBV30 combines with J gene TRBJ2-5; TRBD2 matches 11 bases. V was clipped by 4 bases and J by 3 bases; unmatched bases: 7. The CDR3 loop spans 15 amino acids. CDR1 GTSNPN and CDR2 SVGIG come from the germline V gene (reference sequence). The DNA of the CDR3 is TGTGCCTGGATTTCGACTAGCGGGGACAAAGAGACCCAGTACTTC. Protein: CAWISTSGDKETQYF. The variable domain in full, with the rest retrieved from reference TRBV30 and TRBJ2-5, is SQTIHQWPATLVQPVGSPLSLECTVEGTSNPNLYWYRQAAGRGLQLLFYSVGIGQISSEVPQNLSASRPQDRQFILSSKKLLLSDSGFYLCAWISTSGDKETQYFGPGTRLLVL.

The chain employs TRBV6-6 and TRBJ1-6; D remains unclear. The CDR3 is made up of 13 amino acids. Per the germline V gene, CDR1 is MNHNY and CDR2 is SVGAGI (reference sequence). The V gene lost 0 bases and the J gene lost 8 bases, with 5 bases spanning the gap. The CDR3 loop is CASSYSTDSPLHF. The CDR3 DNA reads TGTGCCAGCAGTTACTCGACGGATTCACCCCTCCACTTT.

This chain uses TRBV5-1 with TRBJ2-4; 10 bases line up with TRBD2. Germline V gene lookup returns CDR1 SGHRS and CDR2 YFSETQ. This CDR3 is built from 14 residues. The V segment lost 0 bases and the J segment 6 bases; nucleotides outside the gene matches: 0. For the CDR3, the DNA is TGCGCCAGCAGCTTGGGGACTAGCGGAAACATTCAGTACTTC. Translation gives CASSLGTSGNIQYF. Complete variable domain (other parts from reference TRBV5-1 and TRBJ2-4): KAGVTQTPRYLIKTRGQQVTLSCSPISGHRSVSWYQQTPGQGLQFLFEYFSETQRNKGNFPGRFSGRQFSNSRSEMNVSTLELGDSALYLCASSLGTSGNIQYFGAGTRLSVL.

The J gene is TRBJ2-3, the V gene TRBV30, with 10 bases identical to TRBD2. CDR3 length: 15 amino acids. J gave up 2 bases and V 1 base, and 3 bases lay outside the gene matches. Germline values: CDR1 GTSNPN, CDR2 SVGIG (reference sequence). CDR3 in amino acids: CAWSAGLATTDTQYF. The CDR3 DNA reads as TGTGCCTGGAGTGCGGGACTAGCGACCACAGATACGCAGTATTTT.